Below are 25 T cell receptor beta chains sequenced from a single sample in a study of blood T cell repertoires in COVID-19. Sequenced by immunoSEQ multiplex PCR; TCRdb stores in-frame clones only, minus some. This sample carries tens of thousands of clones, 85% to 90% of them seen once, and the ten largest clones take 8.5%. Sequencing input: peripheral blood. The receptors shown here come from a man aged 55 to 70 with active COVID-19.

The rearrangement links TRBV18 to TRBJ2-5, with TRBD2 identical over 10 bases. V lost 4 bases and J lost 1; bases outside the gene matches: 6. CDR1 is KGHSH and CDR2 is LQKENI in the germline V gene. The CDR3 length is 16 residues. This chain's CDR3 is CASSLLSGRFQETQYF. The DNA for the CDR3 is TGTGCCAGCTCACTACTTAGCGGGAGGTTCCAAGAGACCCAGTACTTC.

J is TRBJ2-7 and V is TRBV19; D is possibly TRBD1 (6 bases). This CDR3 is 15 amino acids long. Germline V gives CDR1 LNHDA, CDR2 SQIVND (reference sequence). V was clipped by 6 bases and J by 5 bases, with 20 bases between them. CDR3 nucleotide sequence: TGTGCCAGTAGGATAACAGGGATCGAGGGAAACGAGCAGTACTTC. Its protein is CASRITGIEGNEQYF.

This chain links TRBV27 with TRBJ2-3; 8 positions match TRBD2. Germline trimming cut 6 bases from V and 8 bases from J; bases unmatched to any gene: 7. This CDR3 is built from 13 residues. Germline V CDR1 and CDR2: MNHEY, SMNVEV (reference sequence). CDR3 sequence reads: CASRGPGGGTQYF. In DNA form, the CDR3 reads TGTGCCAGCAGAGGGCCCGGGGGGGGTACGCAGTATTTT.

The chain combines TRBV7-8 with TRBJ2-2, with D perhaps TRBD1 (5 bases). The CDR3 extends over 15 amino acids. Trimming removed 3 bases at V and 3 bases at J, with 11 bases between. Looked up from germline, CDR1 is SGHVS and CDR2 is FQNEAQ. CDR3 residues: CASSFSGFYTGELFF. CDR3 DNA: TGTGCCAGCAGCTTCTCAGGGTTTTACACCGGGGAGCTGTTTTTT.

This chain joins TRBV21-1 and TRBJ2-7; the listed D gene, TRBD2, was not tested against the DNA. TRBV21-1 is marked as a pseudogene. The length of the CDR3 is 16 residues. For the CDR3, the DNA is TGTGCCAGCAGCAAAGACCGGAGGGCCCGCTCCTACGAGCAGTACTTC. It codes for CASSKDRRARSYEQYF.

The chain recombines TRBV19 with TRBJ1-6; D may be TRBD1 (6 bases). Germline V lookup: CDR1 LNHDA, CDR2 SQIVND (reference sequence). V lost 5 bases and J lost 7, with 21 bases in between. CDR3 length: 17 amino acids. The CDR3 DNA is TGTGCCAGTAGTTTACCCCAGGGGAGAGGACGAAATTCACCCCTCCACTTT. Translated, it gives CASSLPQGRGRNSPLHF.

The chain recombines TRBV14 with TRBJ2-1; 8 positions match TRBD2. The ends lost 0 bases at V and 9 bases at J; junction bases unmatched: 10. Germline V gene data show CDR1 as SGHDN and CDR2 as FVKESK. This CDR3 has 16 amino acids. CDR3 sequence: CASSQDQSLAGLEQFF. CDR3 coding DNA: TGTGCCAGCAGCCAAGATCAGAGTCTAGCGGGTCTTGAGCAGTTCTTC. Full variable domain (missing parts from reference TRBV14 and TRBJ2-1): EAGVTQFPSHSVIEKGQTVTLRCDPISGHDNLYWYRRVMGKEIKFLLHFVKESKQDESGMPNNRFLAERTGGTYSTLKVQPAELEDSGVYFCASSQDQSLAGLEQFFGPGTRLTVL.

The gene calls are TRBV19 and TRBJ1-5, with 7 bases aligning to TRBD1. Unmatched junction bases numbered 13, after V lost 5 bases and J lost 0 bases. CDR1 and CDR2 from the germline V gene are LNHDA and SQIVND (reference sequence). The CDR3 runs 18 residues. In nucleotides, the CDR3 is TGTGCCAGTAGTCTAAACAGGGGTCCTCTCTATAGCAATCAGCCCCAGCATTTT. Its protein product is CASSLNRGPLYSNQPQHF. The variable domain in full, completed from reference TRBV19 and TRBJ1-5, reads DGGITQSPKYLFRKEGQNVTLSCEQNLNHDAMYWYRQDPGQGLRLIYYSQIVNDFQKGDIAEGYSVSREKKESFPLTVTSAQKNPTAFYLCASSLNRGPLYSNQPQHFGDGTRLSIL.

This chain links TRBV5-1 with TRBJ2-1; tentatively, D is TRBD2 (6 bases). The CDR3 extends over 16 amino acids. Per germline, CDR1 SGHRS and CDR2 YFSETQ. Between the trimmed V and J ends, which lost 3 bases and 5 bases, there was a span of 18 bases. CDR3 amino acids: CASSSASSSVDNEQFF. Written as DNA, the CDR3 is TGCGCCAGCAGCTCGGCGAGCTCTAGCGTTGACAATGAGCAGTTCTTC.

This chain links TRBV6-5 with TRBJ1-2, with 9 nucleotides matching TRBD1. Germline V CDR1 and CDR2: MNHEY, SVGAGI. The CDR3 length is 15 residues. V was clipped by 5 bases and J by 2 bases; unmatched bases: 6. CDR3 bases: TGTGCCAGCAGTAACCTCGGACAGGGGAACTATGGCTACACCTTC. Its protein is CASSNLGQGNYGYTF.

The chain recombines TRBV5-1 with TRBJ2-1; D possibly corresponds to TRBD2 (6 bases). V was pared by 2 bases and J by 0 bases, with 15 bases between. Germline CDR1 reads SGHRS; CDR2 reads YFSETQ. The CDR3 spans 17 residues. Written as DNA, the CDR3 is TGCGCCAGCAGCTTCGTTAGCGGTCCCAGCTCCTACAATGAGCAGTTCTTC. This encodes CASSFVSGPSSYNEQFF.

The chain uses TRBV2 and TRBJ2-7, with 9 bases aligning to TRBD2. With V trimmed by 6 bases and J by 0 bases, 6 bases remained unmatched. Germline loops: CDR1 SNHLY, CDR2 FYNNEI. CDR3 length: 15 amino acids. The CDR3 sequence is CASRRLAEPSYEQYF. The CDR3 region has the DNA TGTGCCAGCAGGAGACTAGCGGAGCCCTCCTACGAGCAGTACTTC.

The chain recombines TRBV27 with TRBJ2-5, with 12 bases matching TRBD1. After removal of 6 bases from V and 4 bases from J, the junction contained 9 bases not matched to a gene. The germline gives CDR1 MNHEY, CDR2 SMNVEV (reference sequence). There are 16 residues in the CDR3. As DNA, the CDR3 is TGTGCCAGCAGCGACTCGGGACAGGGGGCTTTAGAGACCCAGTACTTC. This codes for CASSDSGQGALETQYF.

The chain recombines TRBV4-1 with TRBJ2-1, with 7 bases identical to TRBD1. After removal of 0 bases from V and 4 bases from J, the junction contained 9 bases not matched to a gene. CDR3 length: 17 amino acids. CDR1 is MGHRA, CDR2 YSYEKL, per germline. The chain's CDR3 is CASSQDRRRTGYNEQFF. CDR3 DNA: TGCGCCAGCAGCCAAGACCGGCGCAGGACAGGTTACAATGAGCAGTTCTTC.

The DNA of the CDR3 is TGTGCCACCAGTGATAGCCGGGACAGGGCTAGCGGGAGCCATGAGCAGTTCTTC. It specifies CATSDSRDRASGSHEQFF. The chain employs TRBV24-1 and TRBJ2-1; D perhaps matches TRBD2 (10 bases). The CDR3 consists of 18 residues. Trimming left V 3 bases short and J 8 bases short, with 25 bases between. Germline lookup yields CDR1 KGHDR and CDR2 SFDVKD.

The chain employs TRBV7-2 and TRBJ2-2, with 8 bases that match TRBD2. Per the germline V gene, CDR1 is SGHTA and CDR2 is FQGNSA. CDR3 length equals 16 residues. V lost 2 bases and J lost 4; bases outside the gene matches: 6. The CDR3 protein is CASSLRTSRGTGELFF. Here the CDR3 DNA reads TGTGCCAGCAGCTTAAGGACTAGCAGAGGCACCGGGGAGCTGTTTTTT.

This chain uses TRBV29-1 with TRBJ2-1; 7 positions match TRBD1. Germline V CDR1 and CDR2: SQVTM, ANQGSEA. Trimming cost V 4 bases and J 6 bases; bases outside gene matches: 3. This CDR3 is built from 12 residues. The CDR3 DNA reads as TGCAGCGTTGGTAGGGACAGCAATGAGCAGTTCTTC. It codes for CSVGRDSNEQFF.

The chain links TRBV15 to TRBJ2-1; 8 bases match TRBD2. The germline gives CDR1 LNHNV, CDR2 YYDKDF (reference sequence). The CDR3 extends over 18 amino acids. V lost 1 base, J lost 0 bases, and 8 bases stayed unmatched. The CDR3 DNA sequence: TGTGCCACCAGCAGAGGTTCGGGGGGGGAAAGCTCCTACAATGAGCAGTTCTTC. Translation gives CATSRGSGGESSYNEQFF.

The chain links TRBV6-2 or TRBV6-3 to TRBJ2-7; 9 bases align to TRBD2. The CDR3 is 15 amino acids. CDR1 and CDR2 (germline): MNHEY, SVGEGT. J was trimmed by 0 bases and V by 5 bases; bases with no gene match: 5. DNA of the CDR3: TGTGCCAGCAGTCCCCTAGCGGGGAGCTCCTACGAGCAGTACTTC. This translates into CASSPLAGSSYEQYF.

The V and J genes are TRBV2 and TRBJ2-7, with D tentatively TRBD1 (5 bases). Per the germline V gene, CDR1 is SNHLY and CDR2 is FYNNEI. Trimming cost V 9 bases and J 3 bases, with 15 bases left between them. This CDR3 contains 13 residues. CDR3 in DNA: TGTGCCAGTGCTCAGGGATACAACTACGAGCAGTACTTC. It is translated as CASAQGYNYEQYF.

This rearrangement joins TRBV7-3 to TRBJ2-1; TRBD2 matches 12 bases. V trimming: 4 bases; J trimming: 0 bases; junction bases outside the gene matches: 13. Looked up from germline, CDR1 is SGHTA and CDR2 is FQGTGA. The CDR3 consists of 20 residues. The CDR3 nucleotides are TGTGCCAGCAGCTCCCCGCCCGGGACTAGCGGGTTAGCCTCCTACAATGAGCAGTTCTTC. It yields the protein CASSSPPGTSGLASYNEQFF.

V gene TRBV11-2 combines with J gene TRBJ2-7; 11 positions match TRBD2. This CDR3 has 16 residues. From germline, CDR1 is SGHAT and CDR2 FQNNGV. The junction had 6 bases not matched to a gene; V was cut back by 5 bases and J by 0 bases. CDR3 coding DNA: TGTGCCAGCAGCCTCAGGACTAGCGGGCGCTCCTACGAGCAGTACTTC. The encoded protein is CASSLRTSGRSYEQYF.

The chain carries TRBV18 and TRBJ2-3, with TRBD1 identical over 7 bases. The CDR3 totals 16 residues. J gave up 3 bases and V 1 base, and 7 bases lay outside the gene matches. Germline V CDR1 and CDR2: KGHSH, LQKENI. CDR3 region: CASSPRNRGRTDTQYF. CDR3 in DNA: TGTGCCAGCTCACCACGGAACAGGGGAAGAACAGATACGCAGTATTTT.

The V call is TRBV2, the J call TRBJ2-1, with 8 bases identical to TRBD2. The CDR3 contains 14 residues. J was trimmed by 5 bases and V by 6 bases; bases with no gene match: 6. Looked up from germline, CDR1 is SNHLY and CDR2 is FYNNEI. CDR3 sequence (DNA): TGTGCCAGCAGCAAGCGGGAGCGGGACAATGAGCAGTTCTTC. Translated: CASSKRERDNEQFF.

In nucleotides, the CDR3 is TGCGCCAGCAGCTCTGGGACTAGCGGGAGCACAGATACGCAGTATTTT. Translated, it gives CASSSGTSGSTDTQYF. The J gene is TRBJ2-3, the V gene TRBV5-1, with TRBD2 matching over 12 bases. The length of the CDR3 is 16 residues. With 3 bases clipped from V and 0 bases from J, the junction kept 2 bases outside the gene matches. Per the germline V gene, CDR1 is SGHRS and CDR2 is YFSETQ. Based on the CDR3 plus reference TRBV5-1 and TRBJ2-3, the full variable domain is KAGVTQTPRYLIKTRGQQVTLSCSPISGHRSVSWYQQTPGQGLQFLFEYFSETQRNKGNFPGRFSGRQFSNSRSEMNVSTLELGDSALYLCASSSGTSGSTDTQYFGPGTRLTVL.